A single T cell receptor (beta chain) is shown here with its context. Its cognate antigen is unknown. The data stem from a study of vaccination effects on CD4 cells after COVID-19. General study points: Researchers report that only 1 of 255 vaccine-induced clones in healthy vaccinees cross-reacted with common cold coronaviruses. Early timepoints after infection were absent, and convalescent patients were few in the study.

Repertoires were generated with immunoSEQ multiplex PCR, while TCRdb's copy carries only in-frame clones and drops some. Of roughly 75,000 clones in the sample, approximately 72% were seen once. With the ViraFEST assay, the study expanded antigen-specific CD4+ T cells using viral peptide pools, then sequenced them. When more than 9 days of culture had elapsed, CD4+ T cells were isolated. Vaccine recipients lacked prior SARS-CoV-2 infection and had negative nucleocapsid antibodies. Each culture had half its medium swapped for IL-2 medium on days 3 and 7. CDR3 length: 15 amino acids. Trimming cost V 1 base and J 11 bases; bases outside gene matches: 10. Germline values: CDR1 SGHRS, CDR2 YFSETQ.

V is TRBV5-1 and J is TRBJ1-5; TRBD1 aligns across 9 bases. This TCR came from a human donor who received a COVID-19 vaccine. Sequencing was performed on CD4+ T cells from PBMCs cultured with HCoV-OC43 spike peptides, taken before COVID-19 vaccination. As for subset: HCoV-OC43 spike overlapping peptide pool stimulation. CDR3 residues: CASSLTGQGDSSQHF. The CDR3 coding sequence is TGCGCCAGCAGCTTGACGGGACAGGGAGATTCATCCCAGCATTTT.